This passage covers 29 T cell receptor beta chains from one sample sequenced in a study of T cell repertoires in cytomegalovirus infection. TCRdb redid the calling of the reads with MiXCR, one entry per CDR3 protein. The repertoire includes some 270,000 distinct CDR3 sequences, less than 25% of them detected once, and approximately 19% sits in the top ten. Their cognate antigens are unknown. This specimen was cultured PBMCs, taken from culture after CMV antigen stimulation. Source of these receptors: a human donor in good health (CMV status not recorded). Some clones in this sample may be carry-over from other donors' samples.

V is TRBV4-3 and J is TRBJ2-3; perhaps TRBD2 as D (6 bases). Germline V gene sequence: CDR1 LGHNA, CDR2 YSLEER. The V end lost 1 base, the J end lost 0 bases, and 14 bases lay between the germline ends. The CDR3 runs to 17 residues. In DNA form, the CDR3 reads TGCGCCAGCAGCCAAGGGGTGCGGGGTACTAGCACAGATACGCAGTATTTT. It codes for CASSQGVRGTSTDTQYF.

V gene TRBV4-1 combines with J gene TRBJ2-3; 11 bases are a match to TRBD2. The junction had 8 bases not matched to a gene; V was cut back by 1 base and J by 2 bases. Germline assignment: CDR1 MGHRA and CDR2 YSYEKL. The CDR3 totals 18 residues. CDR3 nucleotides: TGCGCCAGCAGCCAAGTGATAGGGACTAGCGGAGACACAGATACGCAGTATTTT. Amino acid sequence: CASSQVIGTSGDTDTQYF.

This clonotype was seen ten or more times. In nucleotides, the CDR3 is TGTGCCAGCAGCTTAATTCTAGGACCCTCTAGCACAGATACGCAGTATTTT. Its translation: CASSLILGPSSTDTQYF. The V gene is TRBV7-2, the J gene TRBJ2-3; D is unresolved. V lost 2 bases, J lost 0 bases, and 15 bases lay in between. CDR1 SGHTA and CDR2 FQGNSA come from the germline V gene. This CDR3 is 17 amino acids long. Full variable domain (remainder filled in from reference TRBV7-2 and TRBJ2-3): GAGVSQSPSNKVTEKGKDVELRCDPISGHTALYWYRQSLGQGLEFLIYFQGNSAPDKSGLPSDRFSAERTGGSVSTLTIQRTQQEDSAVYLCASSLILGPSSTDTQYFGPGTRLTVL.

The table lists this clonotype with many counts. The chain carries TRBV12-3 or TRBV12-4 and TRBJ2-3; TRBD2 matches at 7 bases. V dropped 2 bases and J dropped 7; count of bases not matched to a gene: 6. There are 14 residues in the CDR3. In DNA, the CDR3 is TGTGCCAGCAGTTTACTAGCGGCCGCCCATACGCAGTATTTT. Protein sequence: CASSLLAAAHTQYF.

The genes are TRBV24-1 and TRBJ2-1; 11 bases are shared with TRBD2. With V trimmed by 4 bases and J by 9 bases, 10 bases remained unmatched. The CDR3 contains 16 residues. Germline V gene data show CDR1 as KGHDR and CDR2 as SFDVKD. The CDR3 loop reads CATSDSRLAGISEQFF. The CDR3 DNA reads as TGTGCCACCAGTGACTCGAGACTAGCGGGAATCTCTGAGCAGTTCTTC.

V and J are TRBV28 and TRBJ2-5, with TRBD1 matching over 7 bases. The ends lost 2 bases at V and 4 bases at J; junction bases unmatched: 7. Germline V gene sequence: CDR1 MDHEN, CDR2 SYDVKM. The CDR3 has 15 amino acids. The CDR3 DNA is TGTGCCAGCAGTTTAAACAGGGGCTTCCTAGAGACCCAGTACTTC. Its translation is CASSLNRGFLETQYF.

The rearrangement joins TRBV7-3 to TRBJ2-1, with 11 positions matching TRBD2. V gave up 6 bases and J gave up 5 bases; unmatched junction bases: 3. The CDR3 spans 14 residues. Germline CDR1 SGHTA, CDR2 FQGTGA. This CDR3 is CASRLAGVDNEQFF. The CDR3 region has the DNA TGTGCCAGCAGACTAGCGGGAGTGGACAATGAGCAGTTCTTC.

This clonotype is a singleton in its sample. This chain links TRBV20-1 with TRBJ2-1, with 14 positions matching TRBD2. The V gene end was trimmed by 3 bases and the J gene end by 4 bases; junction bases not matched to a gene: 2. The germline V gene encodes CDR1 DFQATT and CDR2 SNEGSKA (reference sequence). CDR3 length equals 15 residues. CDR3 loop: CSARRLAGGYNEQFF. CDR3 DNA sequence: TGCAGTGCTAGGAGACTAGCGGGAGGGTACAATGAGCAGTTCTTC.

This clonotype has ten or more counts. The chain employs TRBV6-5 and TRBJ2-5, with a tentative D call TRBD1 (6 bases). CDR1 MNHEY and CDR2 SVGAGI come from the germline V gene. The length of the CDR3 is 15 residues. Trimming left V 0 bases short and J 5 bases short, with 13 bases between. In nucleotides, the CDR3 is TGTGCCAGCAGTTACTCCCCACAGGGTGGTGAGACCCAGTACTTC. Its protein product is CASSYSPQGGETQYF.

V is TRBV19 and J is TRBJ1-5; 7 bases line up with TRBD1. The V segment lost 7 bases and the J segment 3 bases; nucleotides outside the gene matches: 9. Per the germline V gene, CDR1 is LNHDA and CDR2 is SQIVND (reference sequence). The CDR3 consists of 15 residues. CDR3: CASTRQGIVNQPQHF. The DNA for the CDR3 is TGTGCCAGTACCCGACAGGGCATCGTCAATCAGCCCCAGCATTTT.

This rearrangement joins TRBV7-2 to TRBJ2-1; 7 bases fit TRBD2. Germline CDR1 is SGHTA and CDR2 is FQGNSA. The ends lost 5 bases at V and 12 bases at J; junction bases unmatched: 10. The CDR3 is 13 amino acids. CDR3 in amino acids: CASSPQVPGGQFF. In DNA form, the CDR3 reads TGTGCCAGCAGCCCGCAAGTACCGGGGGGGCAGTTCTTC.

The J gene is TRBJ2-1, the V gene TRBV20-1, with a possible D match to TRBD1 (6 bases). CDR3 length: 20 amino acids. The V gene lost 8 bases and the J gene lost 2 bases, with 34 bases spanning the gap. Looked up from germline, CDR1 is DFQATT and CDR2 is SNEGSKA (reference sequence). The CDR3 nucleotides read TGCAGTACCGAGAGAAAATGGACAGAGACGGGCCTAACGACCTACAATGAGCAGTTCTTC. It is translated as CSTERKWTETGLTTYNEQFF.

CDR3 sequence: CASSLGHHTEAFF. As DNA, the CDR3 is TGTGCCAGCAGTTTGGGGCACCACACTGAAGCTTTCTTT. J is TRBJ1-1 and V is TRBV27; TRBD1 is a possible D gene (5 bases). V lost 3 bases to trimming and J lost 3 bases, with 8 bases between them. From germline, CDR1 is MNHEY and CDR2 SMNVEV (reference sequence). The CDR3 runs to 13 residues.

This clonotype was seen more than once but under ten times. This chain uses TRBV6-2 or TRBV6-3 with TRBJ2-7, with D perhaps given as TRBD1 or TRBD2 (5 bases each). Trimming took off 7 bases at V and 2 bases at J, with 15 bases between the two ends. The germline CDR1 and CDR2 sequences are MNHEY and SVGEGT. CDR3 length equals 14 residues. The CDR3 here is CASTSPGAAYEQYF. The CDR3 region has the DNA TGTGCCAGCACCTCTCCCGGGGCAGCCTACGAGCAGTACTTC.

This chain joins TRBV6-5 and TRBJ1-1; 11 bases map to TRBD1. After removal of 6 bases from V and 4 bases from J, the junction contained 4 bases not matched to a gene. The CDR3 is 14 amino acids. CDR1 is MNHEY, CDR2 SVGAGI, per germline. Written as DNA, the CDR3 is TGTGCCAGCAGACCCGGGACAGGGGGCACTGAAGCTTTCTTT. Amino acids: CASRPGTGGTEAFF.

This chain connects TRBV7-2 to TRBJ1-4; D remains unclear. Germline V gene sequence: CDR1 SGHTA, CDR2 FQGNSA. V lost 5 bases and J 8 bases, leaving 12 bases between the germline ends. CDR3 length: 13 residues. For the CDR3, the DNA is TGTGCCAGCAGCCAGAATCGAGTGGAAAAACTGTTTTTT. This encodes CASSQNRVEKLFF.

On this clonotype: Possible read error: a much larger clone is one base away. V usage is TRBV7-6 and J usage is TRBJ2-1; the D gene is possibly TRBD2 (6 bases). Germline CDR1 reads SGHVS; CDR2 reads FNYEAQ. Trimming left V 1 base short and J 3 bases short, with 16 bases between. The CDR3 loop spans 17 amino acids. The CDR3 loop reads CASSLGISGRFYNEQFF. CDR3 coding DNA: TGTGCCAGCAGCTTAGGTATCAGCGGGCGCTTCTACAATGAGCAGTTCTTC.

The CDR3 nucleotides read TGTGCCAGCAGTACAGGGGGGTACGAGCAGTACGTC. It codes for CASSTGGYEQYV. This chain links TRBV6-1 with TRBJ2-7; 8 positions match TRBD1. CDR1 and CDR2 from the germline V gene are MNHNS and SASEGT. CDR3 size: 12 residues. V shed 5 bases, J shed 4 bases, and the junction held 1 base outside the gene matches.

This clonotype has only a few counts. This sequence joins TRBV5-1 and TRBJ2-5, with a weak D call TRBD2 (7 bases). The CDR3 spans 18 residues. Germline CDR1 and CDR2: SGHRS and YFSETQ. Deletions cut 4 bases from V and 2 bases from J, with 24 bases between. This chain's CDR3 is CASSQDPSTGGRQETQYF. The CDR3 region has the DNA TGCGCCAGCAGCCAGGATCCCTCTACGGGGGGCCGACAAGAGACCCAGTACTTC.

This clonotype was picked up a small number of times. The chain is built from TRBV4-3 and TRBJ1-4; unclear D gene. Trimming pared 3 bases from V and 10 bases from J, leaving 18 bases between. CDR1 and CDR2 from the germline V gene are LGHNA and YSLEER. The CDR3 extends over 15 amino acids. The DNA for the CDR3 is TGCGCCAGCAGCCATTATACCCAAGAGACACGAAAACTGTTTTTT. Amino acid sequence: CASSHYTQETRKLFF.

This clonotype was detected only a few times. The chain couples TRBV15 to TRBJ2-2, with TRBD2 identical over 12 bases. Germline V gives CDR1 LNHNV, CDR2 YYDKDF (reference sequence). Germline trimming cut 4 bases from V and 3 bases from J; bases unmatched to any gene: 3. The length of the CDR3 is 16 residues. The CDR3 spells CATSMTSGSDTGELFF. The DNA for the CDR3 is TGTGCCACCAGCATGACTAGCGGGAGTGACACCGGGGAGCTGTTTTTT. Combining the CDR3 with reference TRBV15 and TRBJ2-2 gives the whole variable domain DAMVIQNPRYQVTQFGKPVTLSCSQTLNHNVMYWYQQKSSQAPKLLFHYYDKDFNNEADTPDNFQSRRPNTSFCFLDIRSPGLGDTAMYLCATSMTSGSDTGELFFGEGSRLTVL.

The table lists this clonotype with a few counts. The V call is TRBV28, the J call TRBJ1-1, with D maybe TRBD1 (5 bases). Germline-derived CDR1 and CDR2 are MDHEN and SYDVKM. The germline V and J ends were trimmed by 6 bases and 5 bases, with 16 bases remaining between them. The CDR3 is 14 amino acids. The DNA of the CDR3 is TGTGCCAGCAGCCTCAGGGCCGCAAGGACTGAAGCTTTCTTT. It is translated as CASSLRAARTEAFF. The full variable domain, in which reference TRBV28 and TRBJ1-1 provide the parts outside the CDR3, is DVKVTQSSRYLVKRTGEKVFLECVQDMDHENMFWYRQDPGLGLRLIYFSYDVKMKEKGDIPEGYSVSREKKERFSLILESASTNQTSMYLCASSLRAARTEAFFGQGTRLTVV.

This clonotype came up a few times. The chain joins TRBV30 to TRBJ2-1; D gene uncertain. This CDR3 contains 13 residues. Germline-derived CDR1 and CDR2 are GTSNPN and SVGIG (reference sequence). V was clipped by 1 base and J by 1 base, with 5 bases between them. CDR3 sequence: CAWSAVSYNEQFF. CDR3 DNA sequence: TGTGCCTGGAGTGCTGTGTCCTACAATGAGCAGTTCTTC.

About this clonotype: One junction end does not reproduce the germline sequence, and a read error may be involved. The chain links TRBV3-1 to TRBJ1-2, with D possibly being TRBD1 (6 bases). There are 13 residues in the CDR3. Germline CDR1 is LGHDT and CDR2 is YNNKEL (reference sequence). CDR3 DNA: TGTGCCAGCAGCCAAGATTTTTACAGGGAGACCGCCTTC. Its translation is CASSQDFYRETAF.

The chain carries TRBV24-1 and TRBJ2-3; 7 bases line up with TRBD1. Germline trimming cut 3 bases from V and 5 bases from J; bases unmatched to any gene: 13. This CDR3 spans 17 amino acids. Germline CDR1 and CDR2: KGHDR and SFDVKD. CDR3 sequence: CATSDTRGLPGGDTQYF. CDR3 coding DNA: TGTGCCACCAGTGATACCCGAGGACTCCCAGGGGGAGATACGCAGTATTTT.

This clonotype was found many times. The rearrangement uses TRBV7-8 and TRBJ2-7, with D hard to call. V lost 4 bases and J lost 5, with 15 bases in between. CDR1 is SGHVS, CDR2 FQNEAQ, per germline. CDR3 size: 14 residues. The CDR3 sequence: CASSWLGRGDEQYV. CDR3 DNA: TGTGCCAGCAGCTGGTTGGGTCGCGGAGACGAGCAGTACGTC.

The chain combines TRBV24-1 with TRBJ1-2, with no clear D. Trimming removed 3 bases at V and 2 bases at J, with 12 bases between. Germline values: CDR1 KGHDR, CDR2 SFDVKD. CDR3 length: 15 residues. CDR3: CATSDPTDGNYGYTF. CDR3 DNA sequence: TGTGCCACCAGTGATCCAACCGACGGAAACTATGGCTACACCTTC.

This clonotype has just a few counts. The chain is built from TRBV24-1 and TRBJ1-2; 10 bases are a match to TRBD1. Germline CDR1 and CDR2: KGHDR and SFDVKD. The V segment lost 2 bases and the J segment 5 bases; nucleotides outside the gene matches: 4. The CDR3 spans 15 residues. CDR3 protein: CATSDSDRGNYGYTF. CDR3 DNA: TGTGCCACCAGTGATTCGGACAGGGGGAATTATGGCTACACCTTC.

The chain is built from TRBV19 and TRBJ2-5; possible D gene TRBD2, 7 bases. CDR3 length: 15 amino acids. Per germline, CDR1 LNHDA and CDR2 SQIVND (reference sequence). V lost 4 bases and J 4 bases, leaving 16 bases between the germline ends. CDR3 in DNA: TGTGCCAGTAGTAGGCGGACGGGGGGCGTAGAGACCCAGTACTTC. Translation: CASSRRTGGVETQYF. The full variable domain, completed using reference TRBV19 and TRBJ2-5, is DGGITQSPKYLFRKEGQNVTLSCEQNLNHDAMYWYRQDPGQGLRLIYYSQIVNDFQKGDIAEGYSVSREKKESFPLTVTSAQKNPTAFYLCASSRRTGGVETQYFGPGTRLLVL.